This TCR beta chain was recovered during a study of blood T cell repertoires in COVID-19. Overall study context: Acute-phase and convalescent COVID-19 samples originated in the United States, Italy and Spain. PBMCs, B-cell-depleted T cells, or T cells were the source of the cDNA or gDNA that made up the material.

Patients at the Seattle site were enrolled during active infection and followed longitudinally. Per the study methods: Amplification of reference gene primers was used by the study to estimate nucleated cell counts. Method: immunoSEQ multiplex PCR; TCRdb's copy keeps in-frame clones and lacks some. The V and J calls and clone size come from that table; D and trimming were worked out from the DNA. The sample shows 45,000 to 50,000 clones, 70% to 90% of them seen only once. The clonotype originates from a woman of 80 years or more with COVID-19, enrolled during active disease. The sequenced material came from peripheral blood.

This chain's CDR3 is CASSRGQGDYGYTF. In DNA form, the CDR3 reads TGCGCCAGCAGCCGAGGACAGGGGGACTATGGCTACACCTTC. This sequence joins TRBV4-1 and TRBJ1-2, with 10 bases that match TRBD1. Germline V gene lookup returns CDR1 MGHRA and CDR2 YSYEKL. Trimming cost V 4 bases and J 3 bases; bases outside gene matches: 2. The CDR3 contains 14 residues.